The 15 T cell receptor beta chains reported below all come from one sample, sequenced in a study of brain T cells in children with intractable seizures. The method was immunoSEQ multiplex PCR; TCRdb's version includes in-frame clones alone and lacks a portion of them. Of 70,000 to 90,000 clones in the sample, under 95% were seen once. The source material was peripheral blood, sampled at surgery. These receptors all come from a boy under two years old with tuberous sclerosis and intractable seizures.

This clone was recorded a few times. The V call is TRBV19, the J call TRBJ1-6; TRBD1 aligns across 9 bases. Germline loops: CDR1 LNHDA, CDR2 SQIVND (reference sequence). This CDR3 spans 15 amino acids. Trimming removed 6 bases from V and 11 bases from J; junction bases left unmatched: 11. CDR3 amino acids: CASSPQGAASTPLHF. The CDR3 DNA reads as TGTGCCAGTAGCCCACAGGGGGCAGCCTCGACACCCCTCCACTTT.

CDR3 amino acids: CASSSTSTGGFEKLFF. The CDR3 bases are TGTGCCAGCAGCTCGACTTCGACAGGGGGTTTTGAAAAACTGTTTTTT. The genes are TRBV5-4 and TRBJ1-4; 9 bases match TRBD1. Per the germline V gene, CDR1 is SGHNT and CDR2 is YYREEE (reference sequence). The junction had 10 bases not matched to a gene; V was cut back by 3 bases and J by 7 bases. The CDR3 spans 16 residues.

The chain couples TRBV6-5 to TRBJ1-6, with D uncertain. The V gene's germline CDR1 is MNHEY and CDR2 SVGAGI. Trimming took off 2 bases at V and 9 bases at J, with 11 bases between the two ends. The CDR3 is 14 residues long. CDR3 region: CASSYGGPGSPLHF. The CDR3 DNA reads TGTGCCAGCAGTTACGGAGGTCCCGGTTCACCCCTCCACTTT.

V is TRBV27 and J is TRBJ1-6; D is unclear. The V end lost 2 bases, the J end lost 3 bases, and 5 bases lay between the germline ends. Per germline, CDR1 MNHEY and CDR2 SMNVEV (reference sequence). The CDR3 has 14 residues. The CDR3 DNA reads TGTGCCAGCAGTTTACGGGTCTATAATTCACCCCTCCACTTT. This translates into CASSLRVYNSPLHF.

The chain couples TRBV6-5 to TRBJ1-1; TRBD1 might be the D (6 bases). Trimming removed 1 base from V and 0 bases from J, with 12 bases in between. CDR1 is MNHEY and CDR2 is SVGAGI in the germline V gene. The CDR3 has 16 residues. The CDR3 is CASSYYSGTMNTEAFF. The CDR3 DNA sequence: TGTGCCAGCAGTTACTACTCTGGGACAATGAACACTGAAGCTTTCTTT.

This chain's CDR3 is CASRQGSSNQPQHF. DNA for the CDR3: TGTGCCAGCAGACAGGGATCTAGCAATCAGCCCCAGCATTTT. The chain carries TRBV21-1 and TRBJ1-5; whether TRBD1, the table's D call, matches the DNA was not checked. TRBV21-1 is flagged as a pseudogene. The CDR3 runs to 14 residues.

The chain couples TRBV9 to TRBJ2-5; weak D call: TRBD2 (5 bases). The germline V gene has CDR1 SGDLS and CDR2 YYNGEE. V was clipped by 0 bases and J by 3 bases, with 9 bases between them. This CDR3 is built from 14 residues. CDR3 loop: CASSVGGLEETQYF. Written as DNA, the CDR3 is TGTGCCAGCAGCGTAGGAGGGCTCGAAGAGACCCAGTACTTC.

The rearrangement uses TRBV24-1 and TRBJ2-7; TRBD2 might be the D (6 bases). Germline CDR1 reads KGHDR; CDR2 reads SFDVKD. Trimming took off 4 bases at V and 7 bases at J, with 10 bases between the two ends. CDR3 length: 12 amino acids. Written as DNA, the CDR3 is TGTGCCACCAGTGACGTGGGGACTGAGCAGTACTTC. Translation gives CATSDVGTEQYF.

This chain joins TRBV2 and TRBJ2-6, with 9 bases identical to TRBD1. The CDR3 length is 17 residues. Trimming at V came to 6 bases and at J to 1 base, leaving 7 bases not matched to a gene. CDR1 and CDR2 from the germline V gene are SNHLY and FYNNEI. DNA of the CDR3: TGTGCCAGCAGCCGAGACAGGGGGGTTTCTGGGGCCAACGTCCTGACTTTC. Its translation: CASSRDRGVSGANVLTF.

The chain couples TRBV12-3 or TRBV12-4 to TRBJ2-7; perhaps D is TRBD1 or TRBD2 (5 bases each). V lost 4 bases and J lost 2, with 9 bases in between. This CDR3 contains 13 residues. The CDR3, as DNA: TGTGCCAGCAGTTGGGACGTCGCCTACGAGCAGTACTTC. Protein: CASSWDVAYEQYF.

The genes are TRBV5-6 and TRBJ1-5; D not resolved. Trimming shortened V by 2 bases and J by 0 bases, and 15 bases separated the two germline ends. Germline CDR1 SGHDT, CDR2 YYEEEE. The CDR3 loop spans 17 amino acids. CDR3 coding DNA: TGTGCCAGCAGCTTAGGACCGTACTTCTATAGCAATCAGCCCCAGCATTTT. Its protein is CASSLGPYFYSNQPQHF.

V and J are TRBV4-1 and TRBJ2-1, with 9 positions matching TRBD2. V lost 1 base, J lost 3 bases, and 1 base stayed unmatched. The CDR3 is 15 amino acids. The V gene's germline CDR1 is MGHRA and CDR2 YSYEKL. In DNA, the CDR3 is TGCGCCAGCAGCCAAGTACTAGCGGGCTACAATGAGCAGTTCTTC. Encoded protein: CASSQVLAGYNEQFF.

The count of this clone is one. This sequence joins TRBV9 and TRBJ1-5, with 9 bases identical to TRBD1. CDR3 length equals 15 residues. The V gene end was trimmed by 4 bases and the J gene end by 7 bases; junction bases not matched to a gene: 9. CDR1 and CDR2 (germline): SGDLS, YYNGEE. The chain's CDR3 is CASSSGTGFEQPQHF. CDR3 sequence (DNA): TGTGCCAGCAGCTCCGGGACAGGGTTTGAGCAGCCCCAGCATTTT.

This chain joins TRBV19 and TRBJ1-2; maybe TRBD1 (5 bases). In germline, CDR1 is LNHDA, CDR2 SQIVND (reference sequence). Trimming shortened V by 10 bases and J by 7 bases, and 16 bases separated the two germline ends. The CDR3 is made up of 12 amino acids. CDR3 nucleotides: TGTGCCACCCGGGGGGGAGGCCTTGGCTACACCTTC. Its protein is CATRGGGLGYTF.

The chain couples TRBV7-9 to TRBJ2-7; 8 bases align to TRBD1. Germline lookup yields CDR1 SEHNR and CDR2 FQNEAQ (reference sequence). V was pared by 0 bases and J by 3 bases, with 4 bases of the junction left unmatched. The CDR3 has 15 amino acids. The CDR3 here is CASSLADRGNYEQYF. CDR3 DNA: TGTGCCAGCAGCTTAGCAGACAGGGGAAACTACGAGCAGTACTTC. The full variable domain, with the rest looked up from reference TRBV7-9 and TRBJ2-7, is DTGVSQNPRHKITKRGQNVTFRCDPISEHNRLYWYRQTLGQGPEFLTYFQNEAQLEKSRLLSDRFSAERPKGSFSTLEIQRTEQGDSAMYLCASSLADRGNYEQYFGPGTRLTVT.